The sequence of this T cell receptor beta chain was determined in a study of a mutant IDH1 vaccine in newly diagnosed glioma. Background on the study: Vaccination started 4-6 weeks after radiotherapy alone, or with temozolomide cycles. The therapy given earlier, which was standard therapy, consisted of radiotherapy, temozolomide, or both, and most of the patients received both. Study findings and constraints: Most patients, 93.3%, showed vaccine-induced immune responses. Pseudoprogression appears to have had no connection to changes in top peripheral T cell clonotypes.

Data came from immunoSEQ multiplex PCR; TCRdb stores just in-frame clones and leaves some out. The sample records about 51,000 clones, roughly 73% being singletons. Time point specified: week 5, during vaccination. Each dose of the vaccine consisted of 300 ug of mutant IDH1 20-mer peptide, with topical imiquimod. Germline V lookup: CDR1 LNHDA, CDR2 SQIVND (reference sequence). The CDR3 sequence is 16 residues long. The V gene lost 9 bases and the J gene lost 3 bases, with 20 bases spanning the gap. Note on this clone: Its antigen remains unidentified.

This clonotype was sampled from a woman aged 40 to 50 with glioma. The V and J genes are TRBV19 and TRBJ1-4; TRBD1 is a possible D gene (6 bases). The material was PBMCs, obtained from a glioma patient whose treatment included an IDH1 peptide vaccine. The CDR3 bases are TGTGCCAGCCAGTCCAGGGGTAGGCTTCCTAATGAAAAACTGTTTTTT. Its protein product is CASQSRGRLPNEKLFF. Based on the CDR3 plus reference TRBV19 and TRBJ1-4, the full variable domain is DGGITQSPKYLFRKEGQNVTLSCEQNLNHDAMYWYRQDPGQGLRLIYYSQIVNDFQKGDIAEGYSVSREKKESFPLTVTSAQKNPTAFYLCASQSRGRLPNEKLFFGSGTQLSVL.